This TCR beta chain was identified during a study of T cells expressing NK-cell markers (dated by TCRdb to about 2020). A note on the overall study: Several donors provided sorted CD3+CD56+NKG2C+, CD3+CD56+NKG2C- and CD3+CD56-NKG2C+ T-cell subsets, whose TCR beta-chain repertoires were profiled. Seven of the eight sequenced donors were HCMV-seropositive and one was HCMV-seronegative. Randomly selected healthy volunteers, three men and five women, were used as the eight sequenced donors. The libraries were sequenced on Illumina HiSeq 2000/2500, MiSeq or NextSeq, producing 2 x 150 bp reads.

With regard to this clonotype: The specificity of this receptor is unknown.

The CDR3 sequence holds 15 residues, the cysteine and phenylalanine included. No coding sequence is recorded. The germline V gene encodes CDR1 SQVTM and CDR2 ANQGSEA. Sequenced using an Illumina HiSeq 2000. 5'RACE template switching, by which a universal primer site and unique molecular identifiers were added, was used to make TCR beta cDNA libraries. cDNA synthesis was primed from the TCR beta constant segment, followed by two successive PCR amplification steps. Per the authors' processing: MIGEC handled demultiplexing of the reads and grouping by UMI, while MiTCR was used to assemble and quantify clonotypes. Only TCR cDNA sequences supported by at least two reads were kept to exclude erroneous sequences. The tcR package was used for downstream repertoire analysis, and clonotypes were matched across fractions by CDR3 nucleotide sequence plus V segment. VDJmatch was used to annotate antigen specificity against VDJdb, with one amino acid substitution in CDR3 permitted. TCRdb reprocessed the reads; each CDR3 protein sequence makes one entry, and DNA is unavailable. For this entry, the V and J calls and clone size follow TCRdb and not the study's own pipeline. This sample's records show a few hundred thousand distinct CDR3 sequences. Roughly 3.5% of the sample rests with the top ten.

A commercial ELISA kit detecting HCMV-specific IgG in serum was used to determine HCMV serostatus. Ficoll density gradient centrifugation was used to isolate peripheral blood mononuclear cells from blood. What the research found in general, with its limitations: Whether the expanded NKG2C-expressing T cell clones were specific for HCMV antigens was left unclear. Those dominant clonotypes were again the most abundant among CD3+CD56-NKG2C+ cells in several donors, at about 28.3-60.1%. In roughly six donors, the dominant CD3+CD56+NKG2C+ clonotypes ranked among the top 10 CD8+ clonotypes, making up roughly 1.0-8% of CD8+ T cells.

Sequenced: blood T cells: a sorted CD56 or NKG2C T cell subset, CD4+ or CD8+ T cells, or bulk PBMC T cells (not recorded which). This sequence uses TRBV29-1 and TRBJ2-2; lacking DNA, the TRBD2 call made by TCRdb goes unchecked. The clonotype was recovered from a man younger than 30 in good health. Donor details come from another sample of the same person, matched by shared clones. The CDR3 has the sequence CSVWEREMGPGELFF.